This T cell receptor beta chain was observed in a study of cytomegalovirus exposure and HLA in healthy donors. Study conclusions and caveats: Sequencing had likely introduced a cluster of highly shared sequence variants as an artifact. One later analysis reportedly identified an Asian-associated ancestry cluster that showed fewer N-insertions than the roughly 640-donor mean. Reported performance of the classifier showed diagnosis of cytomegalovirus status with high specificity and sensitivity.

J gave up 3 bases and V 2 bases, and 4 bases lay outside the gene matches. The CDR3 contains 15 residues. CDR1 is MNHEY, CDR2 SVGAGI, per germline. As regards this clone: Its target is unknown.

This PCR relied on a set of 60 Vbeta primers and 13 Jbeta primers. Clones were sequenced by immunoSEQ multiplex PCR, and TCRdb holds only the in-frame ones, with some missing. Here the sample spans around 140,000 clones, more than 60% being singletons. Sequenced sample: PBMCs. V gene TRBV6-5 combines with J gene TRBJ2-1, with 7 bases identical to TRBD1. The clonotype was recovered from a woman aged 18-29 years in good health and CMV-seronegative. The CDR3 is CASSYHRDSYNEQFF. The CDR3 DNA reads TGTGCCAGCAGTTACCACCGGGACAGCTACAATGAGCAGTTCTTC.